This entry concerns a single T cell receptor (beta chain). TCRdb's table, derived via immunoSEQ multiplex PCR, lists solely in-frame clones and lacks some. The sample yields almost 350,000 clones, approximately 89% seen once. These data belong to a study of blood T cell repertoires in COVID-19. V was trimmed by 7 bases and J by 4 bases, leaving 11 bases between them. Looked up from germline, CDR1 is SGHTA and CDR2 is FQGNSA. The CDR3 is 14 amino acids. Sequenced sample: peripheral blood. The chain combines TRBV7-2 with TRBJ2-6; D might be TRBD1 (6 bases). This clonotype was sampled from a woman aged 60-75 years with COVID-19, enrolled during active disease. The CDR3 region is CASIQGTGANVLTF. CDR3 sequence (DNA): TGTGCCAGCATACAGGGAACCGGGGCCAACGTCCTGACTTTC.